The 32 T cell receptor beta chains listed next were all sequenced from one sample in a study of blood T cell repertoires in COVID-19. Assay used: immunoSEQ multiplex PCR; TCRdb lists only in-frame clones, some missing. Altogether some 210,000 clones are present, approximately 90% being singletons, with the ten largest covering approximately 10%. Sequenced sample: PBMCs or T cells enriched from blood (not recorded which). These receptors all come from a man in his late teens or twenties with acute COVID-19.

This clone was counted between two and nine times. The chain employs TRBV25-1 and TRBJ2-2; D possibly corresponds to TRBD1 (6 bases). CDR1 is MGHDK, CDR2 SYGVNS, per germline. V lost 8 bases and J lost 4, with 11 bases in between. CDR3 length: 13 amino acids. The CDR3 here is CASEQGFTGELFF. The CDR3 DNA reads TGTGCCAGCGAGCAGGGGTTCACCGGGGAGCTGTTTTTT. The full variable domain, rest sourced from reference TRBV25-1 and TRBJ2-2, is EADIYQTPRYLVIGTGKKITLECSQTMGHDKMYWYQQDPGMELHLIHYSYGVNSTEKGDLSSESTVSRIRTEHFPLTLESARPSHTSQYLCASEQGFTGELFFGEGSRLTVL.

The rearrangement uses TRBV7-3 and TRBJ2-1; D not resolved. V dropped 5 bases and J dropped 0 bases, with 11 bases sitting between them. The CDR3 spans 15 residues. The germline V gene encodes CDR1 SGHTA and CDR2 FQGTGA. The CDR3 bases are TGTGCCAGCAGCCCACGGCCTAGCTCCTACAATGAGCAGTTCTTC. As protein: CASSPRPSSYNEQFF.

The chain is built from TRBV4-1 and TRBJ1-2, with TRBD1 as a possible D gene (5 bases). Looked up from germline, CDR1 is MGHRA and CDR2 is YSYEKL. V shed 2 bases and J shed 8 bases, with 18 bases lying between them. The CDR3 runs 15 residues. The CDR3 DNA is TGCGCCAGCAGCCAACCCCGGCAGGGTTCGTACGGCTACACCTTC. Its protein is CASSQPRQGSYGYTF.

To note about this clone: At the DNA level, this CDR3 is encoded by other sequences in the same sample as well. The gene calls are TRBV28 and TRBJ2-5; TRBD2 might be the D (8 bases). V lost 5 bases and J 5 bases, leaving 18 bases between the germline ends. CDR1 and CDR2 from the germline V gene are MDHEN and SYDVKM. CDR3 length equals 15 residues. CDR3 nucleotide sequence: TGTGCCAGCAGTCCGGGGGGGAGGGGGCGTGAGACCCAGTACTTC. Its translation: CASSPGGRGRETQYF.

J is TRBJ2-2 and V is TRBV24-1, with D hard to call. V was cut by 2 bases and J by 7 bases, with 10 bases left in between. Germline-derived CDR1 and CDR2 are KGHDR and SFDVKD. This CDR3 is built from 14 residues. The CDR3 region has the DNA TGTGCCACCAGTGATTACAGTGAGATCGGGGAGCTGTTTTTT. Amino acid sequence: CATSDYSEIGELFF.

This chain links TRBV12-5 with TRBJ2-7; a possible D gene is TRBD1 (6 bases). The germline gives CDR1 LGHNT, CDR2 FRNRAP. The CDR3 length is 13 residues. Trimming cost V 8 bases and J 2 bases, with 13 bases left between them. This CDR3 is CASQSGAPYEQYF. Written as DNA, the CDR3 is TGTGCTAGTCAGTCAGGGGCCCCCTACGAGCAGTACTTC.

In this sample, this clone turned up a few times. This chain links TRBV10-3 with TRBJ1-1; 7 bases are a match to TRBD1. From germline, CDR1 is ENHRY and CDR2 SYGVKD. Trimming took 11 bases from V and 0 from J; bases not matched to a gene: 6. This CDR3 is 13 amino acids long. The CDR3 sequence: CAASTGVNTEAFF. CDR3 bases: TGTGCCGCCTCTACAGGGGTGAACACTGAAGCTTTCTTT.

CDR3 protein: CASLSGRSLYNEQFF. The CDR3, as DNA: TGTGCCAGCTTAAGCGGGAGATCCCTCTACAATGAGCAGTTCTTC. The chain employs TRBV28 and TRBJ2-1; 8 nucleotides agree with TRBD2. This CDR3 contains 15 residues. CDR1 and CDR2 (germline): MDHEN, SYDVKM. Trimming cost V 8 bases and J 3 bases; bases outside gene matches: 9.

The CDR3 nucleotides are TGTGCCAGCAGTTTACTTCCCCCGACAGGGGCTGATGGCTACACCTTC. It codes for CASSLLPPTGADGYTF. The rearrangement links TRBV28 to TRBJ1-2, with 8 bases matching TRBD1. The CDR3 covers 16 residues. The V and J ends lost 2 bases and 6 bases, in that order; junction bases with no gene match: 11. Germline values: CDR1 MDHEN, CDR2 SYDVKM.

This chain links TRBV10-1 with TRBJ2-1, with TRBD2 as a possible D gene (5 bases). This CDR3 is 15 amino acids long. V gave up 3 bases and J gave up 2 bases, with 11 bases separating them. CDR1 is WNHNN, CDR2 SYGVQD, per germline (reference sequence). CDR3 residues: CASSDSTGAYNEQFF. The CDR3 region has the DNA TGCGCCAGCAGTGATTCCACCGGGGCCTACAATGAGCAGTTCTTC.

The chain employs TRBV6-5 and TRBJ1-1, with D possibly being TRBD1 (6 bases). The CDR3 loop spans 15 amino acids. The germline V gene has CDR1 MNHEY and CDR2 SVGAGI. Trimming stripped 8 bases from V and 0 bases from J, with 16 bases between. The DNA of the CDR3 is TGTGCCAGCCGGGCCGCCGGGACACTGAACACTGAAGCTTTCTTT. Residues: CASRAAGTLNTEAFF.

This rearrangement joins TRBV25-1 to TRBJ2-7, with a weak D call TRBD1 (6 bases). Trimming removed 4 bases from V and 7 bases from J, with 20 bases in between. The CDR3 contains 15 residues. Germline V lookup: CDR1 MGHDK, CDR2 SYGVNS. The DNA for the CDR3 is TGTGCCAGCAGTGTTCGGACAGTACTCAGGGAAGAGCAGTACTTC. It is translated as CASSVRTVLREEQYF.

This clone was observed a handful of times. The identical CDR3 is also encoded by other nucleotide sequences in the sample. The V call is TRBV28, the J call TRBJ1-2; possible D gene TRBD1, 5 bases. The V gene lost 6 bases and the J gene lost 4 bases, with 12 bases spanning the gap. Germline values: CDR1 MDHEN, CDR2 SYDVKM. This CDR3 has 13 residues. As DNA, the CDR3 is TGTGCCAGCAGATCGGGGGGGAGCTATGGCTACACCTTC. Translation: CASRSGGSYGYTF.

The CDR3 coding sequence is TGTGCCAGCAGCTTAGATATCTTGGAGGGCGTAAACTATGGCTACACCTTC. It codes for CASSLDILEGVNYGYTF. The chain links TRBV7-2 to TRBJ1-2; D unclear. The CDR3 has 17 amino acids. Per the germline V gene, CDR1 is SGHTA and CDR2 is FQGNSA. V lost 1 base and J lost 2, with 17 bases in between. The full variable domain, in which reference TRBV7-2 and TRBJ1-2 provide the parts outside the CDR3, is GAGVSQSPSNKVTEKGKDVELRCDPISGHTALYWYRQSLGQGLEFLIYFQGNSAPDKSGLPSDRFSAERTGGSVSTLTIQRTQQEDSAVYLCASSLDILEGVNYGYTFGSGTRLTVV.

The chain joins TRBV27 to TRBJ2-1; TRBD2 matches at 10 bases. This CDR3 is built from 14 residues. With 0 bases clipped from V and 10 bases from J, the junction kept 3 bases outside the gene matches. The germline V gene has CDR1 MNHEY and CDR2 SMNVEV (reference sequence). CDR3 DNA sequence: TGTGCCAGCAGTTTATCAGCGGGAGGGGGCGAGCAGTTCTTC. Protein product: CASSLSAGGGEQFF.

This chain links TRBV7-2 with TRBJ1-6; 7 nucleotides line up with TRBD1. The CDR3 sequence is 15 residues long. V was pared by 11 bases and J by 5 bases, with 12 bases of the junction left unmatched. Looked up from germline, CDR1 is SGHTA and CDR2 is FQGNSA. Written as DNA, the CDR3 is TGTGCCCTTCAGACAGGGCCGGGGAATAATTCACCCCTCCACTTT. This gives the protein CALQTGPGNNSPLHF.

The genes are TRBV7-3 and TRBJ1-2; 10 nucleotides match TRBD1. CDR3 length: 15 amino acids. The J segment lost 6 bases and the V segment lost 5 bases, leaving 9 bases of the junction unmatched. Looked up from germline, CDR1 is SGHTA and CDR2 is FQGTGA. The CDR3 reads CASSLGGTGDDGYTF. The CDR3 DNA sequence: TGTGCCAGCAGCCTAGGGGGGACAGGGGATGATGGCTACACCTTC.

The V call is TRBV2, the J call TRBJ2-7; weak D call: TRBD1 (5 bases). The CDR3 has 14 residues. The ends were cut back, 5 bases at V and 2 bases at J, with 13 bases in the middle. Germline V gene sequence: CDR1 SNHLY, CDR2 FYNNEI. CDR3 nucleotides: TGTGCCAGCAGTCAACTCTTACAGGCCTACGAGCAGTACTTC. Translation gives CASSQLLQAYEQYF.

The gene calls are TRBV18 and TRBJ1-3; D is uncertain. Trimming removed 2 bases at V and 0 bases at J, with 5 bases between. The CDR3 is made up of 14 amino acids. Germline V gene lookup returns CDR1 KGHSH and CDR2 LQKENI. CDR3 bases: TGTGCCAGCTCACCAGCGAACTCTGGAAACACCATATATTTT. Encoded protein: CASSPANSGNTIYF.

The V and J genes are TRBV5-4 and TRBJ2-5; 7 nucleotides agree with TRBD1. This CDR3 is built from 13 residues. V gave up 2 bases and J gave up 5 bases; unmatched junction bases: 3. Germline assignment: CDR1 SGHNT and CDR2 YYREEE (reference sequence). CDR3 DNA sequence: TGTGCCAGCAGCTTAGAACAGGGGGAGACCCAGTACTTC. It specifies CASSLEQGETQYF.

The chain joins TRBV7-2 to TRBJ1-1; the match to TRBD1 covers 10 bases. V trimming: 1 base; J trimming: 13 bases; junction bases outside the gene matches: 9. The germline gives CDR1 SGHTA, CDR2 FQGNSA. This CDR3 spans 14 amino acids. The CDR3 nucleotides are TGTGCCAGCAGCTTAGGACAGGGGGCCCAAGAGGGTTTCTTT. Encoded protein: CASSLGQGAQEGFF.

The CDR3 sequence is CSAPGSGNEQFF. CDR3 sequence (DNA): TGCAGCGCCCCCGGGAGCGGGAATGAGCAGTTCTTC. The chain employs TRBV29-1 and TRBJ2-1; perhaps TRBD2 as D (6 bases). V was clipped by 7 bases and J by 7 bases, with 14 bases between them. Germline lookup yields CDR1 SQVTM and CDR2 ANQGSEA. This CDR3 contains 12 residues.

CDR3: CASSLDLTAEAFF. CDR3 bases: TGTGCCAGCAGCTTAGACCTTACGGCTGAAGCTTTCTTT. J is TRBJ1-1 and V is TRBV7-8; D is ambiguous. V was cut by 1 base and J by 6 bases, with 9 bases left in between. Germline V gene sequence: CDR1 SGHVS, CDR2 FQNEAQ. This CDR3 is built from 13 residues. The full variable domain, rest sourced from reference TRBV7-8 and TRBJ1-1, is GAGVSQSPRYKVAKRGQDVALRCDPISGHVSLFWYQQALGQGPEFLTYFQNEAQLDKSGLPSDRFFAERPEGSVSTLKIQRTQQEDSAVYLCASSLDLTAEAFFGQGTRLTVV.

This sequence joins TRBV3-1 (or the pseudogene TRBV3-2) and TRBJ2-3, with no clear D. Between the trimmed V and J ends, which lost 1 base and 4 bases, there was a span of 3 bases. The CDR3 spans 12 residues. Germline V gene sequence: CDR1 LGHDT, CDR2 YNNKEL (reference sequence). The CDR3 region has the DNA TGTGCCAGCAGCCAAGCATCAGATACGCAGTATTTT. Protein: CASSQASDTQYF.

The rearrangement uses TRBV27 and TRBJ2-7; perhaps TRBD1 as D (6 bases). Trimming pared 3 bases from V and 3 bases from J, leaving 12 bases between. The CDR3 is made up of 14 amino acids. Germline lookup yields CDR1 MNHEY and CDR2 SMNVEV (reference sequence). The CDR3 region has the DNA TGTGCCAGCAGTTTTTACAGGGTAGGCTACGAGCAGTACTTC. Amino acids: CASSFYRVGYEQYF.

The rearrangement uses TRBV19 and TRBJ2-7; TRBD1 might be the D (5 bases). This CDR3 is built from 15 residues. CDR1 is LNHDA, CDR2 SQIVND, per germline (reference sequence). With 1 base removed from V and 6 bases from J, the gap between germline ends came to 16 bases. CDR3 region: CASSIVKQAGSEQYF. DNA for the CDR3: TGTGCCAGTAGTATAGTAAAACAGGCCGGCAGCGAGCAGTACTTC.

The chain couples TRBV30 to TRBJ1-2; D unresolved. V was trimmed by 3 bases and J by 0 bases, leaving 5 bases between them. The germline CDR1 and CDR2 sequences are GTSNPN and SVGIG (reference sequence). CDR3 length: 12 residues. The DNA of the CDR3 is TGTGCCTGGAGCCTCCCTAACTATGGCTACACCTTC. This codes for CAWSLPNYGYTF.

V and J are TRBV9 and TRBJ2-5, with 7 bases matching TRBD2. The germline V gene encodes CDR1 SGDLS and CDR2 YYNGEE. CDR3 length: 15 amino acids. V lost 0 bases and J lost 3; bases outside the gene matches: 5. CDR3 loop: CASSVDGGSEETQYF. Here the CDR3 DNA reads TGTGCCAGCAGCGTAGATGGCGGGAGCGAAGAGACCCAGTACTTC.

The V and J genes are TRBV7-2 and TRBJ2-5, with TRBD2 matching over 7 bases. Trimming at V came to 5 bases and at J to 0 bases, leaving 9 bases not matched to a gene. The CDR3 is 16 amino acids. Germline V gene data show CDR1 as SGHTA and CDR2 as FQGNSA. In DNA form, the CDR3 reads TGTGCCAGCAGCGCGGTGGCTAGCGGATACCAAGAGACCCAGTACTTC. It yields the protein CASSAVASGYQETQYF.

This clone was detected a few times. The genes are TRBV18 and TRBJ1-6; 10 nucleotides match TRBD1. V lost 3 bases and J lost 9; bases outside the gene matches: 5. This CDR3 contains 15 residues. Germline CDR1 is KGHSH and CDR2 is LQKENI. The CDR3 loop is CASSPGDRGVSPLHF. CDR3 nucleotide sequence: TGTGCCAGCTCACCGGGGGACAGGGGCGTTTCACCCCTCCACTTT.

The V call is TRBV2, the J call TRBJ2-5, with 10 bases that match TRBD1. CDR1 is SNHLY, CDR2 FYNNEI, per germline. The CDR3 is 14 amino acids. V lost 7 bases to trimming and J lost 5 bases; unmatched junction nucleotides: 7. The CDR3 bases are TGTGCCAGCATTCGGGACAGGGGATCGGAGACCCAGTACTTC. Translation gives CASIRDRGSETQYF.

The chain links TRBV5-3 to TRBJ2-2; the D is unclear. TRBV5-3 is an open reading frame, and its role is uncertain. There are 12 residues in the CDR3. Trimming removed 4 bases from V and 5 bases from J, with 6 bases in between. CDR3 DNA: TGTGCCAGAAGCCTAAATACCGGGGAGCTGTTTTTT. Residues: CARSLNTGELFF.